A selection of T cell receptor beta chains follows, all from one sample in a study of beta chain features in type 1 diabetes. This table comes from immunoSEQ multiplex PCR, and its TCRdb copy is limited to in-frame clones, with some not included. The repertoire consists of about 650,000 clones, with 9.5% to 15% occurring once and the leading ten covering about 0.11%. The sequencing input was naive CD4+ T cells from blood. The origin of the receptors is a man aged 25-40 years with type 1 diabetes. Each CDR3 is given with its conserved first and last residue. D genes are given only for firm matches. A row's size may be missing; if present it is once, few, many or a size class.

D gene: TRBD1; V gene: TRBV6-5; clone size: few; J gene: TRBJ2-5; CDR3 protein: CASSRSGTGLETQYF; CDR3 DNA: TGTGCCAGCAGCCGATCCGGGACAGGGCTGGAGACCCAGTACTTC
D gene: TRBD1; V gene: TRBV7-6; clone size: NA; J gene: TRBJ2-7; CDR3 protein: CASSTGQGAIGEQYF; CDR3 DNA: TGTGCCAGCAGCACGGGACAGGGGGCAATTGGCGAGCAGTACTTC
D gene: TRBD1; V gene: TRBV9; clone size: NA; J gene: TRBJ1-2; CDR3 protein: CASSVSTGTEYGYTF; CDR3 DNA: TGTGCCAGCAGCGTATCCACCGGGACAGAGTATGGCTACACCTTC
D gene: TRBD1; V gene: TRBV7-8; clone size: NA; J gene: TRBJ1-2; CDR3 protein: CASTNRDRVNYGYTF; CDR3 DNA: TGTGCCAGCACGAACCGGGACAGGGTTAACTATGGCTACACCTTC
D gene: NA; V gene: TRBV27; clone size: few; J gene: TRBJ1-2; CDR3 protein: CASWGTLNSYGYTF; CDR3 DNA: TGTGCCAGCTGGGGAACTTTGAACTCCTATGGCTACACCTTC
D gene: NA; V gene: TRBV6-1; clone size: NA; J gene: TRBJ1-3; CDR3 protein: CASSDRRASSGNTIYF; CDR3 DNA: TGTGCCAGCAGTGATCGGAGGGCCTCCTCTGGAAACACCATATATTTT
D gene: TRBD1; V gene: TRBV4-3; clone size: few; J gene: TRBJ2-7; CDR3 protein: CASRQTWTGTYEQYF; CDR3 DNA: TGCGCCAGCAGACAAACCTGGACAGGGACCTACGAGCAGTACTTC
D gene: TRBD1; V gene: TRBV6-5; clone size: few; J gene: TRBJ1-5; CDR3 protein: CASSPRGQGYQPQHF; CDR3 DNA: TGTGCCAGCAGTCCCCGGGGACAGGGGTATCAGCCCCAGCATTTT
D gene: NA; V gene: TRBV6-1; clone size: NA; J gene: TRBJ2-3; CDR3 protein: CASIVGPGTDTQYF; CDR3 DNA: TGTGCCAGCATTGTGGGCCCGGGAACAGATACGCAGTATTTT
D gene: NA; V gene: TRBV6-1; clone size: few; J gene: TRBJ2-7; CDR3 protein: CASSELALEQYF; CDR3 DNA: TGTGCCAGCAGTGAATTGGCACTCGAGCAGTACTTC
D gene: NA; V gene: TRBV19; clone size: few; J gene: TRBJ2-7; CDR3 protein: CASRGNSYEQYF; CDR3 DNA: TGTGCCAGTCGTGGCAATTCCTACGAGCAGTACTTC
D gene: TRBD1; V gene: TRBV11-3; clone size: NA; J gene: TRBJ2-2; CDR3 protein: CASSEDRARTGELFF; CDR3 DNA: TGTGCCAGCAGCGAGGACAGGGCGAGGACCGGGGAGCTGTTTTTT
D gene: NA; V gene: TRBV18; clone size: NA; J gene: TRBJ1-1; CDR3 protein: CASSPPSQIKNTEAFF; CDR3 DNA: TGTGCCAGCTCACCACCGTCGCAGATCAAGAACACTGAAGCTTTCTTT
D gene: NA; V gene: TRBV9; clone size: NA; J gene: TRBJ1-6; CDR3 protein: CASSVAVGNSPLHF; CDR3 DNA: TGTGCCAGCAGCGTAGCGGTAGGCAACTCACCCCTCCACTTT
D gene: NA; V gene: TRBV11-2; clone size: few; J gene: TRBJ1-1; CDR3 protein: CASSLAGFPNTEAFF; CDR3 DNA: TGTGCCAGCAGCTTAGCTGGGTTCCCTAACACTGAAGCTTTCTTT
D gene: TRBD1; V gene: TRBV25-1; clone size: NA; J gene: TRBJ1-5; CDR3 protein: CASSEGGQGIYRNQPQHF; CDR3 DNA: TGTGCCAGCAGTGAAGGGGGACAGGGGATTTATCGCAATCAGCCCCAGCATTTT
D gene: NA; V gene: TRBV7-9; clone size: NA; J gene: TRBJ2-7; CDR3 protein: CASSQRESYEQYF; CDR3 DNA: TGTGCCAGCAGCCAACGGGAGTCCTACGAGCAGTACTTC
D gene: NA; V gene: TRBV9; clone size: NA; J gene: TRBJ1-2; CDR3 protein: CASSPRAGHGYTF; CDR3 DNA: TGTGCCAGCAGCCCCCGGGCAGGGCACGGCTACACCTTC
D gene: NA; V gene: TRBV7-2; clone size: few; J gene: TRBJ2-3; CDR3 protein: CASSFGLDTQYF; CDR3 DNA: TGTGCCAGCAGCTTCGGGCTTGATACGCAGTATTTT
D gene: NA; V gene: TRBV9; clone size: few; J gene: TRBJ2-7; CDR3 protein: CASSPMGGYEQYF; CDR3 DNA: TGTGCCAGCAGCCCAATGGGGGGCTACGAGCAGTACTTC
D gene: TRBD2; V gene: TRBV7-2; clone size: few; J gene: TRBJ2-3; CDR3 protein: CASSRRTSGGLSTDTQYF; CDR3 DNA: TGTGCCAGCAGCCGCCGGACTAGCGGGGGGCTTAGCACAGATACGCAGTATTTT
D gene: NA; V gene: TRBV13; clone size: NA; J gene: TRBJ2-6; CDR3 protein: CASSRGRVRSGANVLTF; CDR3 DNA: TGTGCCAGCAGCCGTGGACGGGTCCGCTCCGGGGCCAACGTCCTGACTTTC
D gene: NA; V gene: TRBV5-6; clone size: few; J gene: TRBJ2-2; CDR3 protein: CASSLEGRNTGELFF; CDR3 DNA: TGTGCCAGCAGCTTGGAGGGGAGGAACACCGGGGAGCTGTTTTTT
D gene: NA; V gene: TRBV29-1; clone size: NA; J gene: TRBJ2-5; CDR3 protein: CSVTGTPQGETQYF; CDR3 DNA: TGCAGCGTTACCGGGACCCCTCAGGGGGAGACCCAGTACTTC
D gene: TRBD1; V gene: TRBV29-1; clone size: NA; J gene: TRBJ1-5; CDR3 protein: CSVAGTGDNQPQHF; CDR3 DNA: TGCAGCGTCGCCGGGACAGGGGACAATCAGCCCCAGCATTTT
D gene: TRBD1; V gene: TRBV30; clone size: NA; J gene: TRBJ1-6; CDR3 protein: CAWSTIRDSLGNSPLHF; CDR3 DNA: TGTGCCTGGAGTACCATCCGGGACAGCTTGGGGAATTCACCCCTCCACTTT
D gene: NA; V gene: TRBV28; clone size: NA; J gene: TRBJ2-5; CDR3 protein: CASSLPLPGRETQYF; CDR3 DNA: TGTGCCAGCAGTTTGCCCCTTCCCGGGAGAGAGACCCAGTACTTC
D gene: TRBD2; V gene: TRBV7-9; clone size: few; J gene: TRBJ2-1; CDR3 protein: CASRLATSYNEQFF; CDR3 DNA: TGTGCCAGCAGACTAGCGACGTCCTACAATGAGCAGTTCTTC
D gene: NA; V gene: TRBV11-3; clone size: NA; J gene: TRBJ2-1; CDR3 protein: CASSWGYNEQFF; CDR3 DNA: TGTGCCAGCAGCTGGGGCTACAATGAGCAGTTCTTC
D gene: TRBD1; V gene: TRBV5-1; clone size: NA; J gene: TRBJ1-6; CDR3 protein: CASSLGQGHNSPLHF; CDR3 DNA: TGCGCCAGCAGCTTGGGACAGGGCCATAATTCACCCCTCCACTTT
D gene: TRBD2; V gene: TRBV6-5; clone size: few; J gene: TRBJ2-5; CDR3 protein: CASSTWGGTRETQYF; CDR3 DNA: TGTGCCAGCAGTACTTGGGGGGGGACGAGGGAGACCCAGTACTTC
D gene: NA; V gene: TRBV7-9; clone size: NA; J gene: TRBJ2-2; CDR3 protein: CASSLFGTGELFF; CDR3 DNA: TGTGCCAGCAGCTTATTCGGGACCGGGGAGCTGTTTTTT
D gene: NA; V gene: TRBV30; clone size: few; J gene: TRBJ2-3; CDR3 protein: CAWSVGADTQYF; CDR3 DNA: TGTGCCTGGAGTGTAGGGGCAGATACGCAGTATTTT
D gene: TRBD1; V gene: TRBV28; clone size: NA; J gene: TRBJ2-1; CDR3 protein: CASSILTGMDNEQFF; CDR3 DNA: TGTGCCAGCAGTATCCTGACAGGGATGGACAATGAGCAGTTCTTC
D gene: TRBD1; V gene: TRBV4-3; clone size: few; J gene: TRBJ1-2; CDR3 protein: CASSQLLGTGNYGYTF; CDR3 DNA: TGCGCCAGCAGCCAGTTACTTGGGACAGGAAACTATGGCTACACCTTC
D gene: NA; V gene: TRBV2; clone size: NA; J gene: TRBJ2-1; CDR3 protein: CASSAPGNRNEQFF; CDR3 DNA: TGTGCCAGCAGTGCTCCGGGGAATCGCAATGAGCAGTTCTTC
D gene: NA; V gene: TRBV27; clone size: NA; J gene: TRBJ1-5; CDR3 protein: CASSPLNQPQHF; CDR3 DNA: TGTGCCAGCAGTCCACTCAATCAGCCCCAGCATTTT
D gene: NA; V gene: TRBV9; clone size: few; J gene: TRBJ2-2; CDR3 protein: CASSVTLANTGELFF; CDR3 DNA: TGTGCCAGCAGCGTAACGTTAGCGAACACCGGGGAGCTGTTTTTT
D gene: NA; V gene: TRBV4-1; clone size: NA; J gene: TRBJ1-6; CDR3 protein: CASSQDRLRGNSSSPLHF; CDR3 DNA: TGCGCCAGCAGCCAAGACCGCCTTCGGGGTAACAGCTCTTCACCCCTCCACTTT
D gene: NA; V gene: TRBV4-3; clone size: few; J gene: TRBJ1-2; CDR3 protein: CASSQEEGLYGYTF; CDR3 DNA: TGCGCCAGCAGCCAAGAAGAGGGACTCTATGGCTACACCTTC
D gene: NA; V gene: TRBV7-2; clone size: few; J gene: TRBJ2-5; CDR3 protein: CASSGSRSETQYF; CDR3 DNA: TGTGCCAGCAGCGGGTCTAGGTCGGAGACCCAGTACTTC
D gene: NA; V gene: TRBV6-6; clone size: NA; J gene: TRBJ1-2; CDR3 protein: CASSQYGYTF; CDR3 DNA: TGTGCCAGCAGTCAGTATGGCTACACCTTC
D gene: TRBD1; V gene: TRBV9; clone size: NA; J gene: TRBJ2-5; CDR3 protein: CASSSRTGTGEETQYF; CDR3 DNA: TGTGCCAGCAGCTCCCGGACTGGGACAGGGGAAGAGACCCAGTACTTC
D gene: NA; V gene: TRBV10-1; clone size: NA; J gene: TRBJ2-3; CDR3 protein: CASSVRSTDTQYF; CDR3 DNA: TGCGCCAGCAGTGTAAGAAGCACAGATACGCAGTATTTT
D gene: TRBD1; V gene: TRBV5-1; clone size: NA; J gene: TRBJ2-1; CDR3 protein: CASSYRQGGNNEQFF; CDR3 DNA: TGCGCCAGCAGTTACAGACAGGGGGGTAACAATGAGCAGTTCTTC
D gene: TRBD2; V gene: TRBV27; clone size: NA; J gene: TRBJ2-2; CDR3 protein: CASRLALNTGELFF; CDR3 DNA: TGTGCCAGCAGACTAGCGCTGAACACCGGGGAGCTGTTTTTT
D gene: NA; V gene: TRBV19; clone size: NA; J gene: TRBJ2-6; CDR3 protein: CASRDVSSGANVLTF; CDR3 DNA: TGTGCCAGTAGGGACGTATCCTCTGGGGCCAACGTCCTGACTTTC
D gene: NA; V gene: TRBV29-1; clone size: NA; J gene: TRBJ1-2; CDR3 protein: CSVEEPGRKYGYTF; CDR3 DNA: TGCAGCGTTGAAGAGCCCGGACGGAAGTATGGCTACACCTTC
D gene: TRBD2; V gene: TRBV19; clone size: NA; J gene: TRBJ2-1; CDR3 protein: CASLAGGQNEQFF; CDR3 DNA: TGTGCCAGTTTGGCGGGGGGGCAAAATGAGCAGTTCTTC
D gene: TRBD1; V gene: TRBV2; clone size: NA; J gene: TRBJ1-2; CDR3 protein: CASRDLTTGRYGYTF; CDR3 DNA: TGTGCCAGCAGGGACCTAACGACAGGGCGCTATGGCTACACCTTC
D gene: NA; V gene: TRBV10-3; clone size: NA; J gene: TRBJ1-1; CDR3 protein: CAIRSDRNTEAFF; CDR3 DNA: TGTGCCATCAGATCGGACAGGAACACTGAAGCTTTCTTT
D gene: NA; V gene: TRBV7-2; clone size: few; J gene: TRBJ1-5; CDR3 protein: CASSLDGTLQHF; CDR3 DNA: TGTGCCAGCAGCTTAGATGGGACCCTCCAGCATTTT
D gene: TRBD1; V gene: TRBV29-1; clone size: few; J gene: TRBJ1-2; CDR3 protein: CSVAGTGVYGYTF; CDR3 DNA: TGCAGCGTAGCCGGGACAGGGGTCTATGGCTACACCTTC
D gene: TRBD2; V gene: TRBV14; clone size: few; J gene: TRBJ2-3; CDR3 protein: CASSQGLAASTDTQYF; CDR3 DNA: TGTGCCAGCAGCCAAGGTCTAGCGGCTTCCACAGATACGCAGTATTTT
D gene: NA; V gene: TRBV29-1; clone size: NA; J gene: TRBJ1-6; CDR3 protein: CSAGDKSNSPLHF; CDR3 DNA: TGCAGCGCTGGGGACAAGTCAAATTCACCCCTCCACTTT
D gene: NA; V gene: TRBV7-2; clone size: few; J gene: TRBJ1-2; CDR3 protein: CASSLGAERYGYTF; CDR3 DNA: TGTGCCAGCAGCTTAGGAGCAGAGAGATATGGCTACACCTTC
D gene: NA; V gene: TRBV28; clone size: NA; J gene: TRBJ1-2; CDR3 protein: CASATGNYGYTF; CDR3 DNA: TGTGCCAGCGCTACAGGGAACTATGGCTACACCTTC
D gene: TRBD1; V gene: TRBV14; clone size: NA; J gene: TRBJ2-5; CDR3 protein: CASSPRQGRGQETQYF; CDR3 DNA: TGTGCCAGCAGCCCAAGACAGGGAAGGGGCCAGGAGACCCAGTACTTC
D gene: TRBD2; V gene: TRBV5-4; clone size: NA; J gene: TRBJ2-3; CDR3 protein: CASSLNFGLAGDNTDTQYF; CDR3 DNA: TGTGCCAGCAGCTTGAATTTTGGACTAGCGGGGGACAACACAGATACGCAGTATTTT
D gene: NA; V gene: TRBV2; clone size: NA; J gene: TRBJ2-4; CDR3 protein: CASKFEDIQYF; CDR3 DNA: TGTGCCAGCAAATTTGAGGACATTCAGTACTTC